These 19 T cell receptor beta chains were sequenced from one sample in a study of blood T cell repertoires in COVID-19. Some clones are missing from TCRdb's copy, which holds only in-frame ones; the method was immunoSEQ multiplex PCR. Counted here are 430,000 or so clones, over 75% occurring once; the ten biggest clones make up approximately 2%. The sequenced material came from PBMCs or T cells enriched from blood (not recorded which). The source is a woman in her thirties or forties who had recovered from COVID-19.

The rearrangement links TRBV19 to TRBJ1-2; D is undetermined. The V gene lost 5 bases and the J gene lost 7 bases, with 8 bases spanning the gap. Germline CDR1 is LNHDA and CDR2 is SQIVND (reference sequence). The CDR3 spans 11 residues. Here the CDR3 DNA reads TGTGCCAGTAGTGTGGGAGGTGGCTACACCTTC. Translating gives CASSVGGGYTF.

The chain carries TRBV27 and TRBJ2-1; the match to TRBD1 covers 9 bases. The J segment lost 0 bases and the V segment lost 2 bases, leaving 2 bases of the junction unmatched. The CDR3 is made up of 16 amino acids. Germline V gives CDR1 MNHEY, CDR2 SMNVEV (reference sequence). CDR3 amino acids: CASSLGTGSSYNEQFF. CDR3 nucleotide sequence: TGTGCCAGCAGTTTAGGGACAGGGAGCTCCTACAATGAGCAGTTCTTC.

The gene calls are TRBV18 and TRBJ1-4; 10 nucleotides agree with TRBD1. Germline CDR1 KGHSH, CDR2 LQKENI. With 6 bases clipped from V and 6 bases from J, the junction kept 7 bases outside the gene matches. The CDR3 runs 15 residues. The CDR3 sequence is CASSPGQGRDEKLFF. CDR3 coding DNA: TGTGCCAGCTCCCCGGGACAGGGGAGGGATGAAAAACTGTTTTTT.

The chain employs TRBV18 and TRBJ1-3; D gene unclear. The CDR3 spans 17 residues. Trimming cost V 5 bases and J 0 bases, with 17 bases left between them. Germline CDR1 and CDR2: KGHSH and LQKENI. As DNA, the CDR3 is TGTGCCAGCTCAACTAGGGCCGGTCCCCTCTCTGGAAACACCATATATTTT. Protein product: CASSTRAGPLSGNTIYF.

This clone was recorded once. The rearrangement uses TRBV7-9 and TRBJ2-1; no firm D call. The CDR3 extends over 17 amino acids. V lost 3 bases to trimming and J lost 7 bases, with 22 bases between them. The germline V gene encodes CDR1 SEHNR and CDR2 FQNEAQ (reference sequence). CDR3 coding DNA: TGTGCCAGCAGCTTGGGTCACCCTAGGAGATCTCCTAATGAGCAGTTCTTC. Translating gives CASSLGHPRRSPNEQFF.

Concerning this clone: In the same sample, other DNA sequences code for this CDR3. The chain carries TRBV6-1 and TRBJ1-1; D might be TRBD1 (5 bases). The germline V gene encodes CDR1 MNHNS and CDR2 SASEGT. This CDR3 is built from 13 residues. V was trimmed by 2 bases and J by 1 base, leaving 5 bases between them. Written as DNA, the CDR3 is TGTGCCAGCAGTGAAACAGGGAACACTGAAGCTTTCTTT. Translated: CASSETGNTEAFF.

V is TRBV7-6 and J is TRBJ2-3; D not certain. Trimming shortened V by 1 base and J by 2 bases, and 13 bases separated the two germline ends. The germline V gene has CDR1 SGHVS and CDR2 FNYEAQ. This CDR3 has 16 residues. For the CDR3, the DNA is TGTGCCAGCAGCTTAGTCCTAACCCGTCACACAGATACGCAGTATTTT. This gives the protein CASSLVLTRHTDTQYF.

The rearrangement links TRBV27 to TRBJ2-6, with D tentatively TRBD1 (5 bases). CDR1 and CDR2 (germline): MNHEY, SMNVEV (reference sequence). Trimming stripped 5 bases from V and 3 bases from J, with 11 bases between. The CDR3 loop spans 15 amino acids. The chain's CDR3 is CASSHTGSGANVLTF. CDR3 DNA sequence: TGTGCCAGCAGTCACACAGGAAGTGGGGCCAACGTCCTGACTTTC.

In its sample, this clone was seen a few times. The DNA for the CDR3 is TGTGCCAGCAGTCGGACAGGGGTAGAGACCCAGTACTTC. Amino acids: CASSRTGVETQYF. The chain carries TRBV12-3 or TRBV12-4 and TRBJ2-5, with TRBD1 matching over 9 bases. The CDR3 covers 13 residues. V shed 5 bases, J shed 4 bases, and the junction held 2 bases outside the gene matches.

The chain recombines TRBV6-5 with TRBJ2-1, with a possible D match to TRBD2 (5 bases). This CDR3 region has 13 residues. Trimming shortened V by 8 bases and J by 0 bases, and 8 bases separated the two germline ends. Germline V gene sequence: CDR1 MNHEY, CDR2 SVGAGI. The CDR3, as DNA: TGTGCCAGCTTGAGGGACTCCTACAATGAGCAGTTCTTC. It specifies CASLRDSYNEQFF.

This rearrangement joins TRBV11-3 to TRBJ1-2; tentatively, D is TRBD1 (5 bases). Germline V gene sequence: CDR1 SGHNT, CDR2 YENEEA. This CDR3 has 15 amino acids. The V end lost 2 bases, the J end lost 1 base, and 11 bases lay between the germline ends. The CDR3: CASSLLGRDNYGYTF. CDR3 in DNA: TGTGCCAGCAGCTTACTTGGCAGGGATAACTATGGCTACACCTTC.

This clone was detected once. The chain is built from TRBV7-8 and TRBJ2-7; D is perhaps TRBD2 (6 bases). The V gene's germline CDR1 is SGHVS and CDR2 FQNEAQ. The CDR3 consists of 15 residues. The V end was cut by 5 bases, the J end by 0 bases, with 14 bases between. CDR3 region: CASSQRLVSSYEQYF. DNA of the CDR3: TGTGCCAGCAGCCAGAGACTAGTGAGCTCCTACGAGCAGTACTTC.

This clone was picked up a small number of times. The rearrangement links TRBV13 to TRBJ2-1, with 7 bases matching TRBD2. This CDR3 has 15 residues. J lost 7 bases, V lost 5 bases, and 11 bases had no gene match. Germline V CDR1 and CDR2: PRHDT, FYEKMQ (reference sequence). In nucleotides, the CDR3 is TGTGCCAGCAGCCGTGGACTAGTTGGGGGTAATGAGCAGTTCTTC. Its translation: CASSRGLVGGNEQFF. Together with reference TRBV13 and TRBJ2-1, the CDR3 gives the full variable domain: AAGVIQSPRHLIKEKRETATLKCYPIPRHDTVYWYQQGPGQDPQFLISFYEKMQSDKGSIPDRFSAQQFSDYHSELNMSSLELGDSALYFCASSRGLVGGNEQFFGPGTRLTVL.

CDR3 bases: TGTGCCAGCAGCCGTACAACTGGCGGCACCTACGAGCAGTACTTC. It is translated as CASSRTTGGTYEQYF. The chain combines TRBV11-2 with TRBJ2-7; D remains ambiguous. V lost 5 bases to trimming and J lost 2 bases, with 16 bases between them. CDR1 is SGHAT, CDR2 FQNNGV, per germline. This CDR3 has 15 residues.

This chain joins TRBV24-1 and TRBJ2-1; 9 bases align to TRBD2. V lost 3 bases and J lost 0; bases outside the gene matches: 5. The germline V gene has CDR1 KGHDR and CDR2 SFDVKD. The CDR3 contains 17 residues. CDR3 in amino acids: CATSDGYSGSSYNEQFF. CDR3 bases: TGTGCCACCAGTGATGGGTATAGCGGGAGCTCCTACAATGAGCAGTTCTTC.

The chain employs TRBV30 and TRBJ2-7; perhaps TRBD2 as D (5 bases). Deletions cut 0 bases from V and 4 bases from J, with 13 bases between. CDR1 is GTSNPN, CDR2 SVGIG, per germline (reference sequence). The CDR3 totals 14 residues. The CDR3 spells CAWSVSLGDYEQYF. The CDR3 DNA is TGTGCCTGGAGTGTATCACTAGGTGATTACGAGCAGTACTTC.

CDR3 region: CASSMDGEETQYF. CDR3 sequence (DNA): TGCGCCAGCAGCATGGACGGGGAAGAGACCCAGTACTTC. V and J are TRBV5-1 and TRBJ2-5; D is possibly TRBD2 (5 bases). CDR3 size: 13 residues. Trimming took 4 bases from V and 3 from J, leaving 10 bases between them. Germline V lookup: CDR1 SGHRS, CDR2 YFSETQ.

The chain recombines TRBV25-1 with TRBJ1-4; D is unresolved. Germline CDR1 is MGHDK and CDR2 is SYGVNS. The CDR3 extends over 14 amino acids. Trimming stripped 7 bases from V and 5 bases from J, with 14 bases between. The CDR3 protein is CASTEDGVNEKLFF. The CDR3 DNA reads TGTGCCAGCACCGAGGACGGGGTAAATGAAAAACTGTTTTTT.

In nucleotides, the CDR3 is TGTGCCAGCAGCCACACTTTTAGCGACGAGCAGTACTTC. It codes for CASSHTFSDEQYF. V is TRBV3-1 (or the pseudogene TRBV3-2) and J is TRBJ2-7; perhaps TRBD2 as D (5 bases). This CDR3 is built from 13 residues. Germline lookup yields CDR1 LGHDT and CDR2 YNNKEL (reference sequence). V was trimmed by 3 bases and J by 5 bases, leaving 11 bases between them.